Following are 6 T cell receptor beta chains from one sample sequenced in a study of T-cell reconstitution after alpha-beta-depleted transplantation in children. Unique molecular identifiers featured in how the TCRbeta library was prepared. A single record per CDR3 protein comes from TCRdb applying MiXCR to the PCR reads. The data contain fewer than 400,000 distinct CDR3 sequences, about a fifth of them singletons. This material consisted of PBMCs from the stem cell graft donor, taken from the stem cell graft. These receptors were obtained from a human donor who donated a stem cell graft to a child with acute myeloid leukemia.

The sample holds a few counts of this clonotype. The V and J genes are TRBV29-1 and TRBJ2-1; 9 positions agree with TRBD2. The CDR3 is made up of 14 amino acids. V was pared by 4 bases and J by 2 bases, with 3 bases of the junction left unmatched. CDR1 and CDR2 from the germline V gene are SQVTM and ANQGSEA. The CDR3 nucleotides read TGCAGCGTTGGGGCGGGAGGGCCCTACAATGAGCAGTTCTTC. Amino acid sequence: CSVGAGGPYNEQFF.

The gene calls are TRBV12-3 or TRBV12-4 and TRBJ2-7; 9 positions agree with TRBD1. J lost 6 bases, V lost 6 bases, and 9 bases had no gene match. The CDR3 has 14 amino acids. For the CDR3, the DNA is TGTGCCAGCAGCCCCCGGGACAGGGAGGGCGAGCAGTACTTC. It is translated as CASSPRDREGEQYF.

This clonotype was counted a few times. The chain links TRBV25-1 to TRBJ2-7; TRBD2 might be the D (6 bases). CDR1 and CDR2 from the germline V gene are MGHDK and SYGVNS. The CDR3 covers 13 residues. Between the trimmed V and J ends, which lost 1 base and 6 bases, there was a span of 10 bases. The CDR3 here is CASSEFGGTEQYF. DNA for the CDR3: TGTGCCAGCAGTGAATTCGGGGGAACCGAGCAGTACTTC.

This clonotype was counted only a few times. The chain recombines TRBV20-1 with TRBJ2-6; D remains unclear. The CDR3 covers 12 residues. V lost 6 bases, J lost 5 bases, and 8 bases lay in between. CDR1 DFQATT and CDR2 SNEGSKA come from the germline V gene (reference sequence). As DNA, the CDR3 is TGCAGTGCGCCCACAAGGGCCAACGTCCTGACTTTC. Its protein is CSAPTRANVLTF.

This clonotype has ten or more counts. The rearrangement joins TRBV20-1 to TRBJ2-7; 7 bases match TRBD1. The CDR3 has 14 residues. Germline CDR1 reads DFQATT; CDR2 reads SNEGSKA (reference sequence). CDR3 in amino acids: CSLPKTGLPYEQYF. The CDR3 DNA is TGCAGCCTCCCCAAGACAGGGCTACCCTACGAGCAGTACTTC.

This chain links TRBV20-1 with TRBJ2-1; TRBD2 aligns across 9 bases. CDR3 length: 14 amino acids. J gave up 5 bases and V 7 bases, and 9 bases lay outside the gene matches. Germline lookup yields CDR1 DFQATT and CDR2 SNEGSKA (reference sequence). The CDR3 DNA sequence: TGCAGTGTTCTTAGCGGGAGATTCGACAATGAGCAGTTCTTC. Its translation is CSVLSGRFDNEQFF.